This TCR beta chain is from a study of a mutant IDH1 vaccine in newly diagnosed glioma. Study background: It was radiotherapy, temozolomide, or both that patients received previously, with most receiving both.

Indicated time point: week 35, safety follow-up. Each dose of the vaccine consisted of 300 ug of mutant IDH1 20-mer peptide, with topical imiquimod. Administration of eight vaccinations to patients took place in weeks 1, 3, 5, 7, 11, 15, 19, 23. Study-level points and caveats: Seemingly, top peripheral T cell clonotype changes bore no relation to pseudoprogression.

Here immunoSEQ multiplex PCR was the method, and the copy in TCRdb shows in-frame clones only, minus some. Of tens of thousands of clones in the sample, roughly 81% were seen once. The CDR3 runs to 14 residues. The V gene's germline CDR1 is SGHTA and CDR2 FQGNSA. Trimming removed 5 bases from V and 5 bases from J; junction bases left unmatched: 5. With regard to this clone: Its antigen is not identified.

This TCR was sampled from a middle-aged man with glioma. The sample here was PBMCs, taken from a glioma patient whose treatment included an IDH1 peptide vaccine. The gene calls are TRBV7-2 and TRBJ1-1; 10 nucleotides match TRBD1. The CDR3 nucleotides are TGTGCCAGCAGCCAGACAGGGGGCAGAACTGAAGCTTTCTTT. This codes for CASSQTGGRTEAFF. Drawing the rest from reference TRBV7-2 and TRBJ1-1, the complete variable domain is GAGVSQSPSNKVTEKGKDVELRCDPISGHTALYWYRQSLGQGLEFLIYFQGNSAPDKSGLPSDRFSAERTGGSVSTLTIQRTQQEDSAVYLCASSQTGGRTEAFFGQGTRLTVV.